The source of this T cell receptor beta chain is a study of cytomegalovirus exposure and HLA in healthy donors. The study's findings and limits: Sequence variants that were highly shared formed a cluster that was likely a sequencing artifact. Later analysis identified a missense DCLRE1C variant that was linked to TCR beta V- and J-gene trimming. Being indistinguishable, some V segments were excluded, TRBV6-2 and TRBV6-3 among them. TCR association rates varied by HLA locus in a later analysis, with DRB1 highest and HLA-C lowest.

The CDR3 loop spans 16 amino acids. Per the germline V gene, CDR1 is WNHNN and CDR2 is SYGVQD (reference sequence). Trimming removed 8 bases from V and 4 bases from J, with 22 bases in between. The PCR ran on 60 Vbeta and 13 Jbeta primers. Measured with immunoSEQ multiplex PCR; TCRdb has only the in-frame clones, and not every one. The data hold about 160,000 clones, with roughly 85% observed a single time. Regarding this clone: The target antigen is unknown.

The clonotype comes from a man younger than 35 in good health and CMV-seropositive. The chain couples TRBV10-1 to TRBJ2-3, with TRBD2 as a possible D gene (7 bases). Sequenced material: PBMCs. CDR3 bases: TGCGCCAGCTCCCCTCTGGTGGGGGGGCCGCCAGATACGCAGTATTTT. It is translated as CASSPLVGGPPDTQYF.